What follows describes a single T cell receptor (beta chain). Antigen: not known. This specimen comes from a study of T cells after yellow fever vaccination. Findings of the study overall: Boosting was followed by the reappearance of most primary-vaccination clones (96% CD4, more than 70% CD8). Although most clonotypes did not, a small share appeared in both CD4 and CD8 compartments.

The CDR3 covers 17 residues. Trimming removed 0 bases from V and 4 bases from J, with 17 bases in between. Germline CDR1 is SGHNT and CDR2 is YYREEE (reference sequence). A universal primer site and UMIs were added as TCR cDNA was made by 5'RACE template switching. TCRdb analysed the 5' RACE reads with MiXCR anew, one entry per CDR3 protein. The data hold about 210,000 distinct CDR3 sequences, with approximately 3.2% observed a single time. J is TRBJ2-1 and V is TRBV5-4, with TRBD2 as a possible D gene (6 bases). The source material was CD4+ T cells sorted from PBMCs, sampled 10 days after the yellow fever booster vaccination. The clonotype comes from a man between 18 and 29 years old who received the YFV17D yellow fever vaccine. The CDR3 DNA reads as TGTGCCAGCAGCTTGGCCAGGGACTCGTTCCCTTACAATGAGCAGTTCTTC. This translates into CASSLARDSFPYNEQFF.